Below are 3 T cell receptor beta chains sequenced from a single sample in a study of radiotherapy plus CTLA-4 blockade in lung cancer. Clones were read by immunoSEQ multiplex PCR, and TCRdb kept only the in-frame ones, dropping some. This table holds more than 90,000 clones, 70% to 90% found once. The input for sequencing was peripheral blood, taken from a patient treated with radiotherapy plus ipilimumab. The receptor source for this set is a human donor with non-small cell lung cancer that progressed on radiotherapy plus ipilimumab.

A single count supports this clone. V is TRBV2 and J is TRBJ1-1; D gene ambiguous. Germline CDR1 is SNHLY and CDR2 is FYNNEI. This CDR3 has 12 amino acids. The ends were cut back, 0 bases at V and 4 bases at J, with 3 bases in the middle. CDR3 amino acids: CASSEATTEAFF. For the CDR3, the DNA is TGTGCCAGCAGTGAAGCTACCACTGAAGCTTTCTTT.

In DNA form, the CDR3 reads TGTGCCAGCAGCTTTGCGCCACAGGGGGCTAACGGGGAGCTGTTTTTT. It encodes CASSFAPQGANGELFF. J is TRBJ2-2 and V is TRBV7-6; 9 bases are shared with TRBD1. The CDR3 has 16 residues. V dropped 3 bases and J dropped 7; count of bases not matched to a gene: 9. In germline, CDR1 is SGHVS, CDR2 FNYEAQ.

Only one count was recorded for this clone. The J gene is TRBJ2-7, the V gene TRBV27; maybe TRBD2 (6 bases). CDR3 length: 15 residues. The V and J ends lost 3 bases and 3 bases respectively, with 15 bases between them. The germline gives CDR1 MNHEY, CDR2 SMNVEV (reference sequence). In DNA, the CDR3 is TGTGCCAGCAGTTTTCCCCAGGGAGGAAGCTACGAGCAGTACTTC. Its protein product is CASSFPQGGSYEQYF.